A single sample gave rise to the 17 T cell receptor beta chains below, sequenced in a study of identical twins. TCRdb independently ran MiXCR on the 5' RACE reads; one entry per CDR3 protein. The repertoire holds some 1,600,000 distinct CDR3 sequences, with about 32% as singletons. The sequencing input was cord blood. Source of these receptors: a newborn girl in good health.

A word on this clonotype: This may be a read error: a much more frequent sequence differs by one nucleotide. The chain couples TRBV10-3 to TRBJ1-2; 9 bases match TRBD1. CDR3 length equals 13 residues. With 3 bases clipped from V and 4 bases from J, the junction kept 0 bases outside the gene matches. Per germline, CDR1 ENHRY and CDR2 SYGVKD. CDR3 amino acids: CAISEQGAYGYTF. In DNA form, the CDR3 reads TGTGCCATCAGTGAACAGGGGGCCTATGGCTACACCTTC.

The V call is TRBV28, the J call TRBJ2-3; 10 bases are shared with TRBD2. CDR3 length: 17 amino acids. Germline V gene sequence: CDR1 MDHEN, CDR2 SYDVKM. V shed 6 bases, J shed 6 bases, and the junction held 15 bases outside the gene matches. The CDR3 sequence is CASSPFKLAGKEDTQYF. The CDR3 DNA follows: TGTGCCAGCAGCCCATTCAAACTAGCGGGGAAGGAGGATACGCAGTATTTT.

J is TRBJ1-1 and V is TRBV20-1, with a weak D call TRBD1 (5 bases). The CDR3 has 13 residues. Trimming pared 3 bases from V and 3 bases from J, leaving 11 bases between. Germline CDR1 DFQATT, CDR2 SNEGSKA (reference sequence). The CDR3 loop reads CSASRDGYTEAFF. CDR3 sequence (DNA): TGCAGTGCTAGCCGGGACGGATACACTGAAGCTTTCTTT.

The J gene is TRBJ2-7, the V gene TRBV5-1; a possible D gene is TRBD1 (6 bases). The V end lost 0 bases, the J end lost 2 bases, and 18 bases lay between the germline ends. Germline V lookup: CDR1 SGHRS, CDR2 YFSETQ. The CDR3 is made up of 17 amino acids. The DNA for the CDR3 is TGCGCCAGCAGCTTGGGGCAAAGACAGGCCTCGGCCTACGAGCAGTACTTC. Translating it yields CASSLGQRQASAYEQYF.

CDR3 region: CASSYRDTPPYEQYF. In nucleotides, the CDR3 is TGTGCCAGCAGTTACAGGGACACCCCTCCCTACGAGCAGTACTTC. The chain links TRBV6-6 to TRBJ2-7; D might be TRBD1 (6 bases). V lost 2 bases and J lost 2, with 13 bases in between. Germline CDR1 is MNHNY and CDR2 is SVGAGI (reference sequence). This CDR3 contains 15 residues.

J is TRBJ1-4 and V is TRBV20-1, with a tentative D call TRBD1 (5 bases). V gave up 0 bases and J gave up 8 bases, with 16 bases separating them. The CDR3 totals 15 residues. The germline CDR1 and CDR2 sequences are DFQATT and SNEGSKA (reference sequence). The CDR3 nucleotides read TGCAGTGCTAGAGAAGGGGCAGGGATGGGGGAAAAACTGTTTTTT. Amino acids: CSAREGAGMGEKLFF.

This chain links TRBV4-1 with TRBJ1-4; D perhaps matches TRBD1 (5 bases). Trimming stripped 1 base from V and 2 bases from J, with 14 bases between. Germline CDR1 MGHRA, CDR2 YSYEKL. CDR3 size: 17 residues. Here the CDR3 DNA reads TGCGCCAGCAGCCAAGGCCCGATGTGGGGCACTAATGAAAAACTGTTTTTT. Amino acids: CASSQGPMWGTNEKLFF.

The chain combines TRBV25-1 with TRBJ2-1; 10 bases align to TRBD2. Germline-derived CDR1 and CDR2 are MGHDK and SYGVNS. Trimming cost V 4 bases and J 0 bases; bases outside gene matches: 3. The CDR3 totals 16 residues. CDR3 coding DNA: TGTGCCAGCAGTGCCCTAGCGGGGGCCTCCTACAATGAGCAGTTCTTC. Translation gives CASSALAGASYNEQFF.

In its sample, this clonotype was seen a few times. The rearrangement joins TRBV10-3 to TRBJ2-5; D is unresolved. Germline V gene sequence: CDR1 ENHRY, CDR2 SYGVKD. This CDR3 is built from 13 residues. Trimming shortened V by 5 bases and J by 1 base, and 8 bases separated the two germline ends. CDR3 residues: CAISRTIQETQYF. The DNA for the CDR3 is TGTGCCATCAGTCGAACAATCCAAGAGACCCAGTACTTC.

The rearrangement links TRBV5-1 to TRBJ2-7; D is uncertain. Germline V gene sequence: CDR1 SGHRS, CDR2 YFSETQ. Trimming took off 2 bases at V and 3 bases at J, with 6 bases between the two ends. This CDR3 spans 12 amino acids. CDR3 in amino acids: CASSFGHYEQYF. The CDR3 DNA follows: TGCGCCAGCAGCTTCGGCCACTACGAGCAGTACTTC.

This clonotype was seen many times. V is TRBV12-3 or TRBV12-4 and J is TRBJ1-5; 8 bases are shared with TRBD1. The CDR3 covers 15 residues. V lost 0 bases to trimming and J lost 2 bases; unmatched junction nucleotides: 0. In nucleotides, the CDR3 is TGTGCCAGCAGTTTAGCGGACAGGGGCAATCAGCCCCAGCATTTT. Amino acid sequence: CASSLADRGNQPQHF.

This chain uses TRBV5-4 with TRBJ2-7; 8 bases match TRBD1. From germline, CDR1 is SGHNT and CDR2 YYREEE (reference sequence). V was clipped by 6 bases and J by 2 bases; unmatched bases: 7. This CDR3 is built from 14 residues. CDR3 sequence: CASTRTGSAYEQYF. CDR3 DNA sequence: TGTGCCAGCACCCGGACAGGGTCGGCCTACGAGCAGTACTTC.

This chain connects TRBV27 to TRBJ1-1, with 11 bases matching TRBD1. After removal of 4 bases from V and 0 bases from J, the junction contained 4 bases not matched to a gene. The length of the CDR3 is 16 residues. CDR1 is MNHEY and CDR2 is SMNVEV in the germline V gene (reference sequence). As DNA, the CDR3 is TGTGCCAGCAGTTCCCGGACAGGGGGCTTGAACACTGAAGCTTTCTTT. Its translation: CASSSRTGGLNTEAFF.

This clonotype was seen repeatedly, ten times or more. This chain links TRBV20-1 with TRBJ1-2, with 10 bases matching TRBD1. The CDR3 is 18 amino acids. V was clipped by 5 bases and J by 4 bases; unmatched bases: 19. Germline lookup yields CDR1 DFQATT and CDR2 SNEGSKA (reference sequence). The CDR3 bases are TGCAGTGCTCCCCAAGCCGGGACAGGGGACCTCCTAAGCTATGGCTACACCTTC. Translating gives CSAPQAGTGDLLSYGYTF.

The rearrangement joins TRBV5-1 to TRBJ1-4; perhaps TRBD1 as D (5 bases). Trimming removed 0 bases from V and 2 bases from J, with 8 bases in between. The CDR3 length is 15 residues. Germline V gene lookup returns CDR1 SGHRS and CDR2 YFSETQ. CDR3: CASSLEKGTNEKLFF. Written as DNA, the CDR3 is TGCGCCAGCAGCTTGGAAAAGGGGACTAATGAAAAACTGTTTTTT.

This chain links TRBV3-1 with TRBJ1-1; 10 positions match TRBD1. Per the germline V gene, CDR1 is LGHDT and CDR2 is YNNKEL (reference sequence). Germline trimming cut 3 bases from V and 5 bases from J; bases unmatched to any gene: 6. This CDR3 is 15 amino acids long. The CDR3 spells CASSHRDRGRTEAFF. The CDR3, as DNA: TGTGCCAGCAGCCACCGGGACAGGGGACGAACTGAAGCTTTCTTT.

This chain uses TRBV9 with TRBJ2-4, with unresolved D. Germline-derived CDR1 and CDR2 are SGDLS and YYNGEE. The CDR3 contains 16 residues. Trimming pared 1 base from V and 2 bases from J, leaving 13 bases between. CDR3 DNA sequence: TGTGCCAGCAGCGTAAGTGGGTGGTCAACCAAAAACATTCAGTACTTC. It translates to CASSVSGWSTKNIQYF.